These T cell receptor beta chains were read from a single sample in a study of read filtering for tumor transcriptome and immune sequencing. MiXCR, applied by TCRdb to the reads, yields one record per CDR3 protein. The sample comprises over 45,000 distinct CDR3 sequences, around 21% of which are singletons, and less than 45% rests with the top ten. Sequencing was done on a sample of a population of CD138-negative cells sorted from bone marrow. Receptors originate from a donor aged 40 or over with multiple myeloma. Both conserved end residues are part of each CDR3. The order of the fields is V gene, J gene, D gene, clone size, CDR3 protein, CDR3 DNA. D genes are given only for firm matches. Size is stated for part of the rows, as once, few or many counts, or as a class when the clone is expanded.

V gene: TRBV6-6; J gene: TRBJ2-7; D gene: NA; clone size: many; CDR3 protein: CASSYSSDSSHEQYF; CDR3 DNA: TGTGCCAGCAGTTACTCGTCGGACAGCTCCCACGAGCAGTACTTC
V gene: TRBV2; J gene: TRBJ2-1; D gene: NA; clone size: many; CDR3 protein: CASRTGTYNEQFF; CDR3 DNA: TGTGCCAGCCGTACAGGCACCTACAATGAGCAGTTCTTC
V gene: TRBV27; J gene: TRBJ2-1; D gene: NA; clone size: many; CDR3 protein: CASSFGLQAYNEQFF; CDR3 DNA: TGTGCCAGCAGTTTCGGGCTACAGGCGTACAATGAGCAGTTCTTC
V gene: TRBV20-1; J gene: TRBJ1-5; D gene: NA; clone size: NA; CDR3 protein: CSAGSGGQPQHF; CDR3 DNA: TGCAGTGCTGGTTCTGGAGGTCAGCCCCAGCATTTT
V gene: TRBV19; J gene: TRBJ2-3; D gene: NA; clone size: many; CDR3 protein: CASSGFRDHMDTQYF; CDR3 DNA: TGTGCCAGTAGCGGTTTCCGGGACCATATGGATACGCAGTATTTT
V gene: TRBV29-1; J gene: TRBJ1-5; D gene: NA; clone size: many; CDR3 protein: CSVTQGTGQPQHF; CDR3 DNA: TGCAGCGTTACCCAGGGGACGGGCCAGCCCCAGCATTTT
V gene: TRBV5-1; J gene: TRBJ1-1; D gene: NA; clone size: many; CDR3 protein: CASSEDIRGWGNMNTEAFF; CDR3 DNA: TGCGCCAGCAGCGAGGATATTAGGGGCTGGGGAAACATGAACACTGAAGCTTTCTTT
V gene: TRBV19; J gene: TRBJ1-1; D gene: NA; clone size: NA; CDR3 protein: CASSGRGNTKALF; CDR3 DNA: TGTGCCAGTAGCGGTCGCGGAAACACTAAAGCTCTCTTT
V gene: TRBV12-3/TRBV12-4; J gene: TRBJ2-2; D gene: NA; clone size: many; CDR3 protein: CASIDGGANTGELFF; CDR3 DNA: TGTGCCAGCATAGACGGAGGGGCGAACACCGGGGAGCTGTTTTTT
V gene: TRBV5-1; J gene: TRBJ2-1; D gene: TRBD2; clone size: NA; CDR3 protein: CTSSLGVAGVGYNEQFF; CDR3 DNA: TGCACCAGCAGCTTGGGGGTAGCGGGAGTAGGATACAATGAGCAGTTCTTC
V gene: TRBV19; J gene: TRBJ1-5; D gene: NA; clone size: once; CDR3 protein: CASSISRFSDLLGNQPQHF; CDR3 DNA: TGTGCCAGTAGTATATCTCGTTTCTCCGACCTATTGGGCAATCAGCCCCAGCATTTT
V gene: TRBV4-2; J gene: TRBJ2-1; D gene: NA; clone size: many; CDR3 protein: CASSQDLTTGANEQFF; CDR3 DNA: TGTGCCAGCAGCCAAGATCTAACTACCGGAGCTAATGAGCAGTTCTTC
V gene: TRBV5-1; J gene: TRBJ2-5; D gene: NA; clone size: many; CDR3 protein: CASSFEDSSDWYF; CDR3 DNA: TGCGCCAGCAGCTTCGAGGACAGCTCGGATTGGTACTTC
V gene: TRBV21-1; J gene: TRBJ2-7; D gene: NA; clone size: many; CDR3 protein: CASQRVMPYEQYF; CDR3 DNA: TGTGCCAGCCAACGGGTCATGCCCTACGAGCAGTACTTC
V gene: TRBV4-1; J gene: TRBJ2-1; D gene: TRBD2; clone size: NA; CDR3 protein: CASSQVDMGLADDNEQFF; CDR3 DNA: TGCGCCAGCAGCCAAGTGGATATGGGACTAGCGGACGACAATGAGCAGTTCTTC
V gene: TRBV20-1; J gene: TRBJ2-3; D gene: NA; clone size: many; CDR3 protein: CSAQQHGAGPADTQYF; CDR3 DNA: TGCAGTGCCCAACAACACGGGGCCGGCCCCGCAGATACGCAGTATTTT
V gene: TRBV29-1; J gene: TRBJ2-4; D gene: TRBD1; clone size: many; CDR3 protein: CSVVVQGRLAKNIQYF; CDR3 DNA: TGCAGCGTTGTGGTACAGGGGCGTCTAGCCAAAAACATTCAGTACTTC
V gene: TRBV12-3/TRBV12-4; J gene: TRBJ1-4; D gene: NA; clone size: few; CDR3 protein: CASSLYIGGAGTNEKLFF; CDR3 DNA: TGTGCCAGCAGTCTCTACATTGGAGGCGCGGGGACTAATGAAAAACTGTTTTTT
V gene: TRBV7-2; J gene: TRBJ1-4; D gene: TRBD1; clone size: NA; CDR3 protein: CASSSQGATNEKLFF; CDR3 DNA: TGTGCCAGCAGCTCACAGGGGGCGACTAATGAAAAACTGTTTTTT
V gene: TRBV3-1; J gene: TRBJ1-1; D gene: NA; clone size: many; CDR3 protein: CASSQAGGTGVTEAFF; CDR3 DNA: TGTGCCAGCAGCCAAGCCGGGGGAACGGGGGTTACTGAAGCTTTCTTT
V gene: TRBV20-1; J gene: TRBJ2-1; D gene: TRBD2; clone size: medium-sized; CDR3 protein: CSARDTQRESNEQFF; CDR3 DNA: TGCAGTGCTAGAGATACCCAGCGGGAGTCCAATGAGCAGTTCTTC
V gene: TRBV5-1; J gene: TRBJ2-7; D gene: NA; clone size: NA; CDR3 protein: CASSEVQGSEQYF; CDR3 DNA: TGCGCCAGCAGCGAGGTACAGGGTAGCGAGCAGTACTTC
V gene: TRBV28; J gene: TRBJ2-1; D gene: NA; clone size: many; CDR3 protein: CASSPPSGYNEQFF; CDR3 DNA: TGTGCCAGCAGTCCACCATCTGGCTACAATGAGCAGTTCTTC
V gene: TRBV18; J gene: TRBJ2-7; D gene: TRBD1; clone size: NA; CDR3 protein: CASSPTPGQGREQYF; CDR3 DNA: TGTGCCAGCTCACCAACTCCGGGACAGGGCCGGGAGCAGTACTTC
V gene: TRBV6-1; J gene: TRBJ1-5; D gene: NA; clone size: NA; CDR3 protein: CASSSDRDQPQHF; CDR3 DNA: TGTGCCAGCAGCAGCGACAGAGATCAGCCCCAGCATTTT
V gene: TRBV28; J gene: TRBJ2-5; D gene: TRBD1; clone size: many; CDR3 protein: CASSSASRGRHETQYF; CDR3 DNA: TGTGCCAGCAGTTCCGCGAGCAGGGGGCGACATGAGACCCAGTACTTC
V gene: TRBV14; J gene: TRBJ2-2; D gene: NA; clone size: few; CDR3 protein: CASRLTALTGELFF; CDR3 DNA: TGTGCCAGCAGACTTACAGCGTTGACCGGGGAGCTGTTTTTT
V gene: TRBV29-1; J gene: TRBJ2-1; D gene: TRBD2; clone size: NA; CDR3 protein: CSVGSGLNNEQFF; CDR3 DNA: TGCAGCGTTGGATCGGGACTAAACAATGAGCAGTTCTTC
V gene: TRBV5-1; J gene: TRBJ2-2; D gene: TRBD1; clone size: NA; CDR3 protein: CASSSTGELNTGEPFF; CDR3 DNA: TGCGCCAGCAGCTCCACAGGGGAGTTGAACACCGGGGAGCCGTTTTTT
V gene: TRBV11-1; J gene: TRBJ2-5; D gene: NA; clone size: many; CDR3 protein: CASSQGLAGETQYF; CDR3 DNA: TGTGCCAGCAGCCAGGGACTCGCGGGGGAGACCCAGTACTTC
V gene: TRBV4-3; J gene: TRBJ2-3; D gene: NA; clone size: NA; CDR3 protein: CASSRTISADTQYF; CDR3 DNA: TGCGCCAGCAGCCGAACCATCAGCGCAGATACGCAGTATTTT
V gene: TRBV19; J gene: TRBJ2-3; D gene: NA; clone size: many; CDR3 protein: CASSMVSSPSTDTQYF; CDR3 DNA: TGTGCCAGTAGTATGGTGTCTAGCCCTAGCACAGATACGCAGTATTTT
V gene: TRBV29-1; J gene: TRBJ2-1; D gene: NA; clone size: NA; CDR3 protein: CSVTGRYNEQLF; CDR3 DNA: TGCAGCGTTACCGGACGTTACAATGAGCAGCTCTTC
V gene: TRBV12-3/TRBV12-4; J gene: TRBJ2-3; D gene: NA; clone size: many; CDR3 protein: CASSSPDNTDTQYF; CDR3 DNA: TGTGCCAGCAGCTCTCCGGACAACACAGATACGCAGTATTTT
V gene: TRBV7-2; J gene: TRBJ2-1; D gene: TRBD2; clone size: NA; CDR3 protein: CASSFVALAGGEQFF; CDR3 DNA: TGTGCCAGCAGCTTTGTAGCCCTAGCGGGAGGTGAGCAGTTCTTC
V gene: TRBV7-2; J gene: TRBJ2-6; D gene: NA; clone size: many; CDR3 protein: CASSLEGIRGANVLTF; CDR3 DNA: TGTGCCAGCAGCTTAGAAGGGATAAGAGGGGCCAACGTCCTGACTTTC
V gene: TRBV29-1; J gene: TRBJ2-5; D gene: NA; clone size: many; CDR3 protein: CSVAGNQETQYF; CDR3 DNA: TGCAGCGTTGCGGGAAACCAAGAGACCCAGTACTTC
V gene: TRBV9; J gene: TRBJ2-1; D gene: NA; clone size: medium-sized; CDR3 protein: CASSPGTPSEQFF; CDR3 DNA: TGTGCCAGCAGCCCCGGGACTCCCAGTGAGCAGTTCTTC
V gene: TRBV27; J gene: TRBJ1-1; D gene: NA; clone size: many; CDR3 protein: CASSLSGYTEAFF; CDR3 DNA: TGTGCCAGCAGTTTATCGGGGTACACTGAAGCTTTCTTT
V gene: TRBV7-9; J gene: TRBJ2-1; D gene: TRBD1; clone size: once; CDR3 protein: CASSLQGADGQLF; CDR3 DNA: TGTGCCAGCAGCTTACAGGGGGCGGATGGGCAGCTCTTC
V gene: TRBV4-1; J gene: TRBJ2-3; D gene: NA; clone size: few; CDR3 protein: CASSQEGFVTDTQYF; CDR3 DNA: TGCGCCAGCAGCCAAGAAGGGTTTGTAACAGATACGCAGTATTTT
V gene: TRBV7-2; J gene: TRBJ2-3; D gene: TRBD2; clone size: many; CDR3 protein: CASSSLAGGLTDTQYF; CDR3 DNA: TGTGCCAGCAGCAGCCTAGCGGGTGGCCTAACAGATACGCAGTATTTT
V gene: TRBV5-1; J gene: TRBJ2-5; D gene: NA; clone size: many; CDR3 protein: CASSLGGPEETQYF; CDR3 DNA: TGCGCCAGCAGCTTGGGTGGTCCGGAAGAGACCCAGTACTTC
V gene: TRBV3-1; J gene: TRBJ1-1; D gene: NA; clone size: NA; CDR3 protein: CASSQDPGPGTEAFF; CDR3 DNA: TGTGCCAGCAGCCAAGATCCGGGCCCGGGCACTGAAGCTTTCTTT
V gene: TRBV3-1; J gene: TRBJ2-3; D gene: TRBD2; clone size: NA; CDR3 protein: CASSWGEGRGRIPGLAQTDTQYF; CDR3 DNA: TGTGCCAGCAGCTGGGGGGAGGGGAGGGGACGGATTCCGGGACTAGCGCAGACAGATACGCAGTATTTT